The clone carrying this TCR beta chain was seen ten or more times. The data were taken from a study of T-cell reconstitution after alpha-beta-depleted transplantation in children. CDR3 size: 16 residues. Trimming shortened V by 5 bases and J by 0 bases, and 11 bases separated the two germline ends. Unique molecular identifiers tagged the TCRbeta library. MiXCR, applied by TCRdb to the PCR reads, yields one record per CDR3 protein. The table shows hundreds of thousands of distinct CDR3 sequences, with around 13% occurring only once. Sequences were derived from PBMCs from the stem cell graft donor, sampled from the stem cell graft. This clonotype originated in a human donor who donated a stem cell graft to a child with combined immunodeficiency. This rearrangement joins TRBV12-3 or TRBV12-4 to TRBJ2-6, with D possibly matching TRBD2 (5 bases). In nucleotides, the CDR3 is TGTGCCAGCAGTGAGGGCAAGTACTCTGGGGCCAACGTCCTGACTTTC. Translating it yields CASSEGKYSGANVLTF.